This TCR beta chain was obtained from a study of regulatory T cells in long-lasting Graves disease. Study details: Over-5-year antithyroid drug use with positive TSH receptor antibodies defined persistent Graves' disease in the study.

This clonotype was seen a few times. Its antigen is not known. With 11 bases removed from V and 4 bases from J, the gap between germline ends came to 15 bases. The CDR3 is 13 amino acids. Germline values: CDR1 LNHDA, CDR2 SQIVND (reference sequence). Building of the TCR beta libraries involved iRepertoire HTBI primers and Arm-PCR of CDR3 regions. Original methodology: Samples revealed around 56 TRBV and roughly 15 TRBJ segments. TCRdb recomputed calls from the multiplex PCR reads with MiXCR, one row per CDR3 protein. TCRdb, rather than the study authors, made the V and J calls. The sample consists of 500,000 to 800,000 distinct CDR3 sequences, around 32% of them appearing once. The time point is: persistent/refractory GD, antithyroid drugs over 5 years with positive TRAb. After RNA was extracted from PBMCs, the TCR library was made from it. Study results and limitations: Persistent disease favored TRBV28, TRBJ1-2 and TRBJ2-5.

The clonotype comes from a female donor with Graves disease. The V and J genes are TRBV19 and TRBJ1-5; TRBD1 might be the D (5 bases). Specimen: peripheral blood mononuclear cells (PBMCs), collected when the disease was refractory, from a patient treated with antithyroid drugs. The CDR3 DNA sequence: TGTGCCTCTAGGGGACGGAGGAATCAGCCCCAGCATTTT. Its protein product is CASRGRRNQPQHF.